These 23 T cell receptor beta chains share one sample of origin, sequenced in a study of human T cells and chemical hapten exposure. Time point defined: pre-sensitization, week 0. Treatment: therapeutic diphenylcyclopropenone sensitization with weekly scalp DPC. TCRdb ran MiXCR on the RACE reads and lists one entry per CDR3 protein. The repertoire consists of a few hundred thousand distinct CDR3 sequences, with 8.6% occurring once and the leading ten covering 2.3%. The specimen was whole blood, collected in connection with sensitization to the hapten diphenylcyclopropenone (DPC). The receptors were gathered from a woman aged 35 to 49 with alopecia areata. Some clones in this sample may be carry-over from other donors' samples.

The CDR3 DNA reads as TGCGCCAGCAGCTCTCCAGGGAATGAAAAACTGTTTTTT. Its protein is CASSSPGNEKLFF. The chain uses TRBV5-1 and TRBJ1-4; tentative D call: TRBD1 (5 bases). Germline V gives CDR1 SGHRS, CDR2 YFSETQ. The CDR3 is 13 amino acids. Trimming shortened V by 3 bases and J by 5 bases, and 8 bases separated the two germline ends. Full variable domain (outside the CDR3, taken from reference TRBV5-1 and TRBJ1-4): KAGVTQTPRYLIKTRGQQVTLSCSPISGHRSVSWYQQTPGQGLQFLFEYFSETQRNKGNFPGRFSGRQFSNSRSEMNVSTLELGDSALYLCASSSPGNEKLFFGSGTQLSVL.

This clonotype has just a few counts. The V gene is TRBV2, the J gene TRBJ2-6; TRBD1 agrees at 7 bases. The CDR3 sequence is 15 residues long. Trimming removed 5 bases from V and 2 bases from J; junction bases left unmatched: 3. CDR1 and CDR2 from the germline V gene are SNHLY and FYNNEI. This CDR3 is CASSRDRAGANVLTF. Here the CDR3 DNA reads TGTGCCAGCAGTCGAGACAGGGCTGGGGCCAACGTCCTGACTTTC.

V is TRBV12-3 or TRBV12-4 and J is TRBJ1-2; unclear D gene. The CDR3 spans 13 residues. V was shortened by 7 bases and J by 4 bases, with 13 bases between the two germline ends. The CDR3 loop reads CASTLGLPYGYTF. The CDR3 DNA reads as TGTGCCAGCACCTTGGGGTTACCCTATGGCTACACCTTC.

The chain has TRBV12-3 or TRBV12-4 and TRBJ2-7, with 9 nucleotides matching TRBD1. CDR3 size: 17 residues. Trimming cost V 5 bases and J 2 bases; bases outside gene matches: 13. The CDR3 spells CASSRTGTGHPTYEQYF. The CDR3 nucleotides are TGTGCCAGCAGTCGTACCGGGACAGGGCACCCGACCTACGAGCAGTACTTC.

This clonotype was recorded at least ten times. The V call is TRBV5-4, the J call TRBJ1-2; TRBD1 matches 8 bases. The CDR3 runs 15 residues. In germline, CDR1 is SGHNT, CDR2 YYREEE (reference sequence). With V trimmed by 1 base and J by 6 bases, 8 bases remained unmatched. CDR3 coding DNA: TGTGCCAGCAGCTTGCTCAGGGGGCAAGAGGATGGCTACACCTTC. It codes for CASSLLRGQEDGYTF.

This clonotype was recorded a few times. The chain is built from TRBV3-1 and TRBJ2-7; no firm D call. CDR3 size: 18 residues. Per the germline V gene, CDR1 is LGHDT and CDR2 is YNNKEL (reference sequence). V was pared by 3 bases and J by 0 bases, with 21 bases between. The CDR3, as DNA: TGTGCCAGCAGCCACCCGTTTAGTGGACGGCGTAGCTCCTACGAGCAGTACTTC. This codes for CASSHPFSGRRSSYEQYF.

The chain uses TRBV12-3 or TRBV12-4 and TRBJ2-2; D is unclear. The V and J ends lost 5 bases and 7 bases respectively, with 8 bases between them. This CDR3 is 12 amino acids long. CDR3: CASSPNLGELFF. Written as DNA, the CDR3 is TGTGCCAGCAGTCCGAATCTCGGGGAGCTGTTTTTT.

This clonotype was found a few times. The J gene is TRBJ2-4, the V gene TRBV7-9; possibly TRBD2 for D (5 bases). Germline V gene lookup returns CDR1 SEHNR and CDR2 FQNEAQ (reference sequence). Trimming stripped 5 bases from V and 4 bases from J, with 12 bases between. There are 14 residues in the CDR3. The CDR3 protein is CASSQRGRKNIQYF. The DNA of the CDR3 is TGTGCCAGCAGCCAACGAGGGCGGAAAAACATTCAGTACTTC.

In DNA form, the CDR3 reads TGCGCCAGCAGTTCTTACGGGGAGTTCACTGGGGCCAACGTCCTGACTTTC. Encoded protein: CASSSYGEFTGANVLTF. The gene calls are TRBV5-1 and TRBJ2-6; D is possibly TRBD2 (5 bases). The CDR3 consists of 17 residues. Per the germline V gene, CDR1 is SGHRS and CDR2 is YFSETQ. Deletions cut 5 bases from V and 2 bases from J, with 17 bases between.

This sequence joins TRBV11-2 and TRBJ1-2; tentative D call: TRBD1 (5 bases). The CDR3 is made up of 12 amino acids. Germline V gene data show CDR1 as SGHAT and CDR2 as FQNNGV. The ends were cut back, 6 bases at V and 12 bases at J, with 17 bases in the middle. DNA of the CDR3: TGTGCCAGCAGGTCCGGGCAGGGTGAACACACCTTC. It is translated as CASRSGQGEHTF.

The chain carries TRBV29-1 and TRBJ1-3; TRBD1 agrees at 7 bases. The V gene end was trimmed by 7 bases and the J gene end by 3 bases; junction bases not matched to a gene: 15. The germline CDR1 and CDR2 sequences are SQVTM and ANQGSEA. The length of the CDR3 is 16 residues. CDR3: CSAVTTRQGRGNTIYF. The DNA for the CDR3 is TGCAGCGCTGTGACTACCCGACAGGGACGTGGAAACACCATATATTTT.

This clonotype has a count of ten or more. The chain carries TRBV5-1 and TRBJ2-7, with D possibly matching TRBD2 (6 bases). Trimming shortened V by 0 bases and J by 5 bases, and 9 bases separated the two germline ends. The CDR3 loop spans 13 amino acids. Germline V gives CDR1 SGHRS, CDR2 YFSETQ. CDR3 loop: CASSLAGSNEQYF. The DNA of the CDR3 is TGCGCCAGCAGCTTGGCCGGGAGTAACGAGCAGTACTTC.

This clonotype was seen a few times. This sequence joins TRBV3-1 and TRBJ2-3; 8 nucleotides line up with TRBD2. The J segment lost 6 bases and the V segment lost 1 base, leaving 9 bases of the junction unmatched. The CDR3 runs to 16 residues. CDR1 and CDR2 from the germline V gene are LGHDT and YNNKEL (reference sequence). The CDR3 region is CASSQGPGRARDTQYF. The CDR3 nucleotides are TGTGCCAGCAGCCAAGGCCCCGGGAGGGCCAGGGATACGCAGTATTTT.

The table lists this clonotype with many counts. The chain joins TRBV12-3 or TRBV12-4 to TRBJ1-2, with unresolved D. V was trimmed by 5 bases and J by 4 bases, leaving 5 bases between them. CDR3 length: 11 amino acids. The CDR3, as DNA: TGTGCCAGCAGTCCATCCTATGGCTACACCTTC. It is translated as CASSPSYGYTF.

The chain uses TRBV6-5 and TRBJ2-3; maybe TRBD1 (5 bases). Germline assignment: CDR1 MNHEY and CDR2 SVGAGI. The CDR3 is made up of 17 amino acids. Trimming removed 5 bases at V and 0 bases at J, with 18 bases between. The CDR3 DNA is TGTGCCAGCAGTCAGGGCGGCATTCTTACTAGCACAGATACGCAGTATTTT. This gives the protein CASSQGGILTSTDTQYF.

This clonotype has only a few counts. This chain links TRBV29-1 with TRBJ2-3; D might be TRBD1 or TRBD2, each matching 6 bases. CDR1 and CDR2 (germline): SQVTM, ANQGSEA. The CDR3 has 14 amino acids. Between the trimmed V and J ends, which lost 5 bases and 2 bases, there was a span of 14 bases. CDR3 in DNA: TGCAGCGTTCCAGGGGAGGTGAACACAGATACGCAGTATTTT. Amino acid sequence: CSVPGEVNTDTQYF.

This chain connects TRBV4-3 to TRBJ1-2, with D possibly matching TRBD1 (5 bases). CDR3 length: 17 amino acids. V was cut by 1 base and J by 2 bases, with 17 bases left in between. From germline, CDR1 is LGHNA and CDR2 YSLEER. The CDR3 nucleotides read TGCGCCAGCAGCCAAGTTTTCGGAGGGGCAGGAAACTATGGCTACACCTTC. Its translation: CASSQVFGGAGNYGYTF.

Many counts were recorded for this clonotype. The chain recombines TRBV7-9 with TRBJ2-2; 8 positions agree with TRBD1. CDR3 length: 16 residues. Germline V CDR1 and CDR2: SEHNR, FQNEAQ (reference sequence). V dropped 2 bases and J dropped 1; count of bases not matched to a gene: 3. This CDR3 reads CASSLRTGLNTGELFF. The CDR3 DNA is TGTGCCAGCAGCTTAAGGACAGGGCTGAACACCGGGGAGCTGTTTTTT. The variable domain in full, completed from reference TRBV7-9 and TRBJ2-2, reads DTGVSQNPRHKITKRGQNVTFRCDPISEHNRLYWYRQTLGQGPEFLTYFQNEAQLEKSRLLSDRFSAERPKGSFSTLEIQRTEQGDSAMYLCASSLRTGLNTGELFFGEGSRLTVL.

This clonotype was seen only once. A much larger clone sits a single nucleotide away, making a read error possible. The genes are TRBV20-1 and TRBJ1-2; D remains unclear. Germline CDR1 DFQATT, CDR2 SNEGSKA (reference sequence). The length of the CDR3 is 12 residues. V was trimmed by 3 bases and J by 3 bases, leaving 8 bases between them. This CDR3 reads CSASVSDYGYTF. As DNA, the CDR3 is TGCAGTGCTAGTGTATCAGACTATGGCTACACCTTC.

In this sample, this clonotype turned up a few times. The rearrangement uses TRBV28 and TRBJ1-3, with D possibly TRBD1 on 5 matching bases. The germline V and J ends were trimmed by 8 bases and 0 bases, with 14 bases remaining between them. The CDR3 runs 15 residues. Germline-derived CDR1 and CDR2 are MDHEN and SYDVKM. CDR3 in amino acids: CASGPAGTSGNTIYF. The DNA of the CDR3 is TGTGCCAGCGGACCCGCAGGGACCTCTGGAAACACCATATATTTT.

This clonotype was observed at least ten times. The J gene is TRBJ1-2, the V gene TRBV7-2, with 8 bases that match TRBD1. CDR1 and CDR2 from the germline V gene are SGHTA and FQGNSA. V lost 5 bases and J lost 7; bases outside the gene matches: 9. The CDR3 spans 14 residues. In DNA, the CDR3 is TGTGCCAGCAGCCCGCAGGGGGCGGGGAGTGGCTACACCTTC. Translated, it gives CASSPQGAGSGYTF.

The rearrangement joins TRBV18 to TRBJ2-1; TRBD2 aligns across 7 bases. The V and J ends lost 3 bases and 0 bases, in that order; junction bases with no gene match: 2. The CDR3 extends over 15 amino acids. In germline, CDR1 is KGHSH, CDR2 LQKENI. The CDR3 DNA reads TGTGCCAGCTCACCGGGACTAACCTCCTACAATGAGCAGTTCTTC. Translation gives CASSPGLTSYNEQFF.

This clonotype was seen many times. The genes are TRBV5-1 and TRBJ1-6; the D is unclear. The CDR3 spans 16 residues. Germline CDR1 is SGHRS and CDR2 is YFSETQ. V was pared by 0 bases and J by 0 bases, with 7 bases between. This CDR3 is CASSLGRSSYNSPLHF. CDR3 bases: TGCGCCAGCAGCTTGGGGCGGAGCTCCTATAATTCACCCCTCCACTTT.